The TCR beta chain described here comes from a study of T cell responses to AZD1222 COVID-19 vaccine (TCRdb year 2021). Some background on the complete study: AZD1222 recipients with second doses at about 4 weeks or about 12 weeks were pooled, because spike-specific TCR depth and breadth did not differ between schedules. Trial participants were enrolled into age subgroups of 18-55, 56-69 and 70-plus years, which contained about 150, 27 and 61 TCR-sequenced participants, respectively. TCR sequencing covered 230 to 250 trial participants: 200 to 220 given two doses of AZD1222 and approximately 26 given two doses of MenACWY control vaccine.

What the work shows at the level of the full study, not this receptor alone: Conclusions about previously exposed vaccinees are limited because only a handful of AZD1222 recipients were SARS-CoV-2 seropositive at baseline. Vaccine-associated CD4 TCRs spanned the whole spike protein, with dominant responses in regions 160-218 and 743-854. After two AZD1222 doses, both the breadth and the depth of spike-specific TCRs were significantly higher than at day 0 and than in MenACWY recipients. Reportedly, close to half of the unique spike-specific TCRs recognized epitopes lying outside the regions that are mutated in the B.1.351 and B.1.1.7 variants. Because no day 14 peak-response samples were available, repertoires were characterized only after the peak T cell response. Participants were mostly white British, with more females than males. The authors suggested clonal diversity may have been underestimated. The 56-69-year group was small, and its depth increase did not reach significance, likely because of low power.

The germline V gene specifies SNHLY as CDR1 and FYNNEI as CDR2. V lost 3 bases and J lost 5 bases; the stretch between them is 10 bases long. From its cysteine to its phenylalanine, the CDR3 spans 13 amino acids. Just the 39-base CDR3 DNA is kept, in frame starting at base 1. The CDR3 regions of human TCRbeta chains were subjected to immunosequencing. The original pipeline was this. TCRs in the repertoires were matched against a reference library of SARS-CoV-2-specific TCRs that had been generated with the MIRA antigen-specificity platform. Breadth meant the fraction of unique TCRs that were SARS-CoV-2-associated, whereas depth meant the fraction of total T cells that were SARS-CoV-2-associated. Using the MIRA data, each spike-specific TCR was mapped to the spike region that the TCR reacts to and placed in a CD4 or CD8 class. Log10-transformed breadth and depth values were compared by one-way ANOVA with Sidak's multiple comparisons tests. TCRdb's version of the immuneACCESS table is confined to in-frame rearrangements and falls short of the full clone set. An unresolved V gene accounts for under half of the shortfall where checked; the remainder is of unknown origin. V and J calls and clone size are copied from that table; D and trimming were computed from the DNA. The sample includes 99,000 or so clones, with more than 85% observed a single time. Roughly 5% of the sample is in the top ten clones.

What the time point label conveys for this sample: baseline before first vaccination. Samples from vaccinated people were obtained from the UK trials COV001 and COV002, which included a single-blind randomized controlled phase 2/3 trial of AZD1222 (ChAdOx1 nCoV-19) in healthy adults. For TCRbeta chain sequencing, PBMC samples from trial participants were taken at day 0 and at day 28 after the second dose. Notes on this clone: It has no known antigen specificity. Per-base quality was not reported, and no clone a single base away is much larger than it.

This receptor was obtained from an adult in good health. The chain links TRBV2 with TRBJ1-1, with TRBD1 perhaps the D gene, on 6 matching bases. Sequencing used peripheral blood, obtained on day 0 of AZD1222 vaccination. The nucleotide sequence is given as TGTGCCAGCAGTGATCAGGGGCTTACTGAAGCTTTCTTT. The resulting protein is CASSDQGLTEAFF.